The 24 T cell receptor beta chains listed next were all sequenced from one sample in a study of T cell clones after liver transplantation. This table comes from immunoSEQ multiplex PCR, and its TCRdb copy is limited to in-frame clones, with some not included. The data contain about 45,000 clones, about 86% of them singletons. This specimen was CD4+ T cells from blood, taken 24 months after liver transplant. The source of these receptors is a human patient who received a liver transplant. Some T cells may be graft donor cells.

The V and J genes are TRBV5-4 and TRBJ1-4, with D unresolved. The CDR3 length is 12 residues. Per germline, CDR1 SGHNT and CDR2 YYREEE (reference sequence). The germline V and J ends were trimmed by 3 bases and 8 bases, with 8 bases remaining between them. This chain's CDR3 is CASSSGGEKLFF. The CDR3 nucleotides read TGTGCCAGCAGCTCGGGAGGGGAAAAACTGTTTTTT.

This chain connects TRBV6-5 to TRBJ2-5, with TRBD1 as a possible D gene (6 bases). The CDR3 loop spans 12 amino acids. CDR1 and CDR2 (germline): MNHEY, SVGAGI. The V and J ends lost 0 bases and 11 bases respectively, with 10 bases between them. Written as DNA, the CDR3 is TGTGCCAGCAGTTACTCGGGGCAGGGGCAGTACTTC. Translated, it gives CASSYSGQGQYF.

This clone was detected only once. This rearrangement joins TRBV6-5 to TRBJ1-1; 9 bases align to TRBD1. CDR1 is MNHEY and CDR2 is SVGAGI in the germline V gene. The ends lost 6 bases at V and 4 bases at J; junction bases unmatched: 3. The CDR3 covers 13 residues. The CDR3 nucleotides are TGTGCCAGCAGGAACAGGGGGCGCACTGAAGCTTTCTTT. Its protein product is CASRNRGRTEAFF.

CDR3 sequence reads: CASSQDRGGVGNTIYF. Written as DNA, the CDR3 is TGTGCCAGCAGCCAAGATCGAGGAGGGGTTGGAAACACCATATATTTT. This rearrangement joins TRBV4-2 to TRBJ1-3, with D possibly being TRBD1 (5 bases). The CDR3 is made up of 16 amino acids. Trimming removed 0 bases at V and 3 bases at J, with 12 bases between. Germline V gene data show CDR1 as LGHNA and CDR2 as YNFKEQ.

V is TRBV10-2 and J is TRBJ1-2; no clear D gene. The CDR3 length is 16 residues. V was cut by 4 bases and J by 1 base, with 16 bases left in between. Germline V CDR1 and CDR2: WSHSY, SAAADI. CDR3 sequence reads: CASSVVAGGFNYGYTF. The CDR3 nucleotides are TGCGCCAGCAGTGTGGTGGCGGGAGGGTTTAACTATGGCTACACCTTC.

The rearrangement uses TRBV7-2 and TRBJ1-1, with a possible D match to TRBD1 (6 bases). The CDR3 totals 16 residues. Germline V CDR1 and CDR2: SGHTA, FQGNSA. The V end lost 3 bases, the J end lost 0 bases, and 14 bases lay between the germline ends. The CDR3 protein is CASSLDGRGLNTEAFF. The CDR3 coding sequence is TGTGCCAGCAGCTTGGACGGCAGGGGCTTGAACACTGAAGCTTTCTTT.

This clone was observed once. The V gene is TRBV4-2, the J gene TRBJ1-1; D gene ambiguous. Germline V gene data show CDR1 as LGHNA and CDR2 as YNFKEQ. V dropped 4 bases and J dropped 6 bases, with 18 bases sitting between them. The CDR3 is made up of 15 amino acids. CDR3 in DNA: TGTGCCAGCAGCCCCAGTCAGGATTGGTTCCCTGAAGCTTTCTTT. Translated: CASSPSQDWFPEAFF.

The rearrangement links TRBV7-8 to TRBJ2-2, with D uncertain. Looked up from germline, CDR1 is SGHVS and CDR2 is FQNEAQ. Trimming left V 5 bases short and J 4 bases short, with 14 bases between. This CDR3 spans 15 amino acids. The CDR3 nucleotides are TGTGCCAGCAGCCGAACCAAGACGGGCACCGGGGAGCTGTTTTTT. It specifies CASSRTKTGTGELFF.

The rearrangement links TRBV2 to TRBJ2-5, with 7 bases identical to TRBD1. The ends lost 7 bases at V and 3 bases at J; junction bases unmatched: 2. Looked up from germline, CDR1 is SNHLY and CDR2 is FYNNEI. The length of the CDR3 is 12 residues. The DNA of the CDR3 is TGTGCCAGCAACAGGGGTAAAGAGACCCAGTACTTC. Its translation: CASNRGKETQYF.

This clone turned up a few times. The V call is TRBV6-5, the J call TRBJ2-7; the D call may be TRBD1 or TRBD2 (5 bases each). The CDR3 spans 14 residues. Per the germline V gene, CDR1 is MNHEY and CDR2 is SVGAGI. Trimming shortened V by 2 bases and J by 1 base, and 9 bases separated the two germline ends. The CDR3 DNA reads TGTGCCAGCAGTTACCTATGGGGGTCCTACGAGCAGTACTTC. Translating gives CASSYLWGSYEQYF.

The chain employs TRBV27 and TRBJ1-1; 8 bases fit TRBD1. CDR1 and CDR2 from the germline V gene are MNHEY and SMNVEV (reference sequence). J lost 6 bases, V lost 8 bases, and 11 bases had no gene match. The CDR3 spans 14 residues. The CDR3 coding sequence is TGTGCCAGCGGGACAGGAAACTTAGGGGCTGAAGCTTTCTTT. Amino acids: CASGTGNLGAEAFF.

The chain is built from TRBV7-8 and TRBJ2-5; TRBD2 might be the D (6 bases). Per the germline V gene, CDR1 is SGHVS and CDR2 is FQNEAQ. The V end was cut by 3 bases, the J end by 5 bases, with 13 bases between. The CDR3 has 14 residues. The CDR3 DNA sequence: TGTGCCAGCAGCTTCTATGGCGGGATGGAGACCCAGTACTTC. As protein: CASSFYGGMETQYF.

The CDR3 loop reads CSVWEKRNTEAFF. As DNA, the CDR3 is TGCAGCGTTTGGGAGAAAAGAAACACTGAAGCTTTCTTT. The chain has TRBV29-1 and TRBJ1-1; D is unresolved. Looked up from germline, CDR1 is SQVTM and CDR2 is ANQGSEA. The CDR3 runs 13 residues. Trimming removed 5 bases from V and 2 bases from J, with 12 bases in between.

The chain recombines TRBV6-1 with TRBJ1-5; TRBD1 matches 8 bases. The germline CDR1 and CDR2 sequences are MNHNS and SASEGT. This CDR3 region has 11 residues. The V gene end was trimmed by 8 bases and the J gene end by 16 bases; junction bases not matched to a gene: 10. The CDR3 DNA reads TGTGCCAGCGTGGAAGGACAGGGTCAACATTTT. Residues: CASVEGQGQHF.

This clone was picked up a small number of times. The V gene is TRBV6-1, the J gene TRBJ2-1; possible D gene TRBD1, 6 bases. The CDR3 covers 15 residues. The germline V gene has CDR1 MNHNS and CDR2 SASEGT. Trimming cost V 4 bases and J 4 bases, with 14 bases left between them. The CDR3 region is CASSGYGQSYNEQFF. CDR3 DNA: TGTGCCAGCAGTGGGTATGGACAGTCGTACAATGAGCAGTTCTTC.

V and J are TRBV6-1 and TRBJ1-3; 7 nucleotides agree with TRBD1. The junction had 7 bases not matched to a gene; V was cut back by 7 bases and J by 4 bases. The CDR3 spans 14 residues. Germline V CDR1 and CDR2: MNHNS, SASEGT. The CDR3 is CASTPQGRGNTIYF. Written as DNA, the CDR3 is TGTGCCAGCACCCCACAGGGGCGCGGAAACACCATATATTTT.

The rearrangement joins TRBV10-2 to TRBJ2-3, with D perhaps TRBD2 (5 bases). V gave up 8 bases and J gave up 6 bases, with 9 bases separating them. Looked up from germline, CDR1 is WSHSY and CDR2 is SAAADI. The CDR3 spans 11 residues. The CDR3 DNA follows: TGCGCCAGCGAGGGCCATGATACGCAGTATTTT. It translates to CASEGHDTQYF.

The chain couples TRBV28 to TRBJ2-5, with 8 bases that match TRBD2. The germline V gene encodes CDR1 MDHEN and CDR2 SYDVKM. Trimming removed 8 bases from V and 3 bases from J; junction bases left unmatched: 5. The CDR3 length is 13 residues. CDR3 sequence (DNA): TGTGCCAGCCAACTAGCGGAAGAAGAGACCCAGTACTTC. Protein: CASQLAEEETQYF. Together with reference TRBV28 and TRBJ2-5, the CDR3 gives the full variable domain: DVKVTQSSRYLVKRTGEKVFLECVQDMDHENMFWYRQDPGLGLRLIYFSYDVKMKEKGDIPEGYSVSREKKERFSLILESASTNQTSMYLCASQLAEEETQYFGPGTRLLVL.

J is TRBJ1-2 and V is TRBV7-2, with TRBD1 as a possible D gene (5 bases). Germline assignment: CDR1 SGHTA and CDR2 FQGNSA. The CDR3 contains 15 residues. Trimming took off 1 base at V and 0 bases at J, with 9 bases between the two ends. CDR3 amino acids: CASSLDPGSNYGYTF. The CDR3 nucleotides read TGTGCCAGCAGCTTAGACCCAGGGTCTAACTATGGCTACACCTTC.

The chain employs TRBV6-5 and TRBJ1-3; D remains unclear. V gave up 2 bases and J gave up 0 bases, with 8 bases separating them. This CDR3 has 15 residues. Germline V gives CDR1 MNHEY, CDR2 SVGAGI. This CDR3 reads CASSYQASSGNTIYF. CDR3 nucleotide sequence: TGTGCCAGCAGTTACCAGGCCAGCTCTGGAAACACCATATATTTT.

This chain connects TRBV7-2 to TRBJ2-7, with 7 bases identical to TRBD2. CDR1 and CDR2 (germline): SGHTA, FQGNSA. CDR3 size: 13 residues. J gave up 6 bases and V 3 bases, and 5 bases lay outside the gene matches. The CDR3 is CASSFRGSPEQYF. CDR3 DNA sequence: TGTGCCAGCAGCTTCCGCGGGAGCCCCGAGCAGTACTTC.

V gene TRBV11-2 combines with J gene TRBJ2-1; 9 bases line up with TRBD2. CDR1 is SGHAT, CDR2 FQNNGV, per germline. This CDR3 region has 15 residues. Trimming at V came to 0 bases and at J to 6 bases, leaving 3 bases not matched to a gene. The CDR3 DNA sequence: TGTGCCAGCAGCTTAGACCCAGCGGGGGGCAATGAGCAGTTCTTC. It translates to CASSLDPAGGNEQFF. Full variable domain (outside the CDR3, taken from reference TRBV11-2 and TRBJ2-1): EAGVAQSPRYKIIEKRQSVAFWCNPISGHATLYWYQQILGQGPKLLIQFQNNGVVDDSQLPKDRFSAERLKGVDSTLKIQPAKLEDSAVYLCASSLDPAGGNEQFFGPGTRLTVL.

The rearrangement uses TRBV19 and TRBJ2-3; 11 bases are shared with TRBD2. The CDR3 length is 15 residues. Per germline, CDR1 LNHDA and CDR2 SQIVND (reference sequence). The J segment lost 5 bases and the V segment lost 3 bases, leaving 4 bases of the junction unmatched. CDR3 amino acids: CASSIGTSGGDTQYF. In DNA, the CDR3 is TGTGCCAGTAGTATTGGAACTAGCGGGGGAGATACGCAGTATTTT.

This sequence joins TRBV15 and TRBJ1-4; 7 nucleotides align to TRBD1. Germline assignment: CDR1 LNHNV and CDR2 YYDKDF (reference sequence). This CDR3 has 13 amino acids. V lost 4 bases and J lost 8; bases outside the gene matches: 4. The CDR3 reads CATSKRGLEKLFF. CDR3 in DNA: TGTGCCACCAGCAAAAGGGGGCTGGAAAAACTGTTTTTT.